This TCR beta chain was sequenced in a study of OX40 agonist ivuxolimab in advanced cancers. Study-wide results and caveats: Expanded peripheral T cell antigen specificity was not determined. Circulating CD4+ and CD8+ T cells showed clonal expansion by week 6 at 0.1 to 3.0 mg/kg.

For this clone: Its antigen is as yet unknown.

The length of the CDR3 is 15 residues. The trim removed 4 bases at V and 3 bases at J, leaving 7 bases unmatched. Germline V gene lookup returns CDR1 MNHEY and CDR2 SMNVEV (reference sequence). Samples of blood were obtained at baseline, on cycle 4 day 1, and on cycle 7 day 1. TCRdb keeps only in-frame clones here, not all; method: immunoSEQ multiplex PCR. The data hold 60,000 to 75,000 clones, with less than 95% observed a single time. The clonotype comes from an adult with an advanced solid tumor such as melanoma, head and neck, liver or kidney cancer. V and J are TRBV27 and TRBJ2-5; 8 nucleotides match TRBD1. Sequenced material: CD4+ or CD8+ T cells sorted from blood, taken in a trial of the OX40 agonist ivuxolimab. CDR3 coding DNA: TGTGCCAGCAGTTCGATGGGACAGGCAGAAGAGACCCAGTACTTC. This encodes CASSSMGQAEETQYF.